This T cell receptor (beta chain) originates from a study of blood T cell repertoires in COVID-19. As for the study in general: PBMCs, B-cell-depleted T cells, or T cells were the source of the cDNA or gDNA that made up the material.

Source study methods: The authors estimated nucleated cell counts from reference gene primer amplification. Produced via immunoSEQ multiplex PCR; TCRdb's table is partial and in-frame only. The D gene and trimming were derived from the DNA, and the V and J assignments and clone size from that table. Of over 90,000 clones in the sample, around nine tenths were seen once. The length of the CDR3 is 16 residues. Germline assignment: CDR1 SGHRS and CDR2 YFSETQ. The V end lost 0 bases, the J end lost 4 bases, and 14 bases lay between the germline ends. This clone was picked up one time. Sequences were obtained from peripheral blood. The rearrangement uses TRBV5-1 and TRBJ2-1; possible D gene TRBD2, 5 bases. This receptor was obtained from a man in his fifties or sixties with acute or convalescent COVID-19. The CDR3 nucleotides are TGCGCCAGCAGCTTGGGCCAGCGGCTAACGTACAATGAGCAGTTCTTC. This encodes CASSLGQRLTYNEQFF. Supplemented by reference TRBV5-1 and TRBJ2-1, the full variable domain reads KAGVTQTPRYLIKTRGQQVTLSCSPISGHRSVSWYQQTPGQGLQFLFEYFSETQRNKGNFPGRFSGRQFSNSRSEMNVSTLELGDSALYLCASSLGQRLTYNEQFFGPGTRLTVL.